Below, one T cell receptor (beta chain) is given with its context. How the authors handled the data: Cell counts per sample came from amplifying reference gene primers. Method: immunoSEQ multiplex PCR; TCRdb's copy keeps in-frame clones and lacks some. V, J and clone size are taken as reported in that table, and D and trimming were inferred from the DNA itself. The sample has about 120,000 clones, approximately 86% seen once. These data are taken from a study of blood T cell repertoires in COVID-19. Study as a whole: Spain, Italy and the United States supplied samples that represented acute and convalescent COVID-19. PBMCs, B-cell-depleted T cells, or T cells were the source of the cDNA or gDNA that made up the material.

This sequence was found in a man between 35 and 55 years old with acute or convalescent COVID-19. Sequencing was carried out using peripheral blood.

The CDR3 reads CASTGTGSNQPQHF. The CDR3 DNA reads as TGTGCCAGCACCGGGACAGGGAGCAATCAGCCCCAGCATTTT. The gene calls are TRBV7-2 and TRBJ1-5; 9 positions match TRBD1. With 7 bases clipped from V and 1 base from J, the junction kept 2 bases outside the gene matches. CDR1 is SGHTA and CDR2 is FQGNSA in the germline V gene. This CDR3 comprises 14 residues.